This T cell receptor (beta chain) was captured by sequencing in a study of T cells in tumors after PD-1 blockade (dated by TCRdb to between 2017 and 2020). Regarding the complete study: Exclusion criteria were prior checkpoint blockade, use of systemic immunosuppressants, or recent radiotherapy or other anti-cancer therapy within 4 weeks. Treatment consisted of either cemiplimab 350 mg every 2 weeks or pembrolizumab 200 mg every 3 weeks. Ongoing daily vismodegib 150 mg was also given to a subset of patients during anti-PD-1 treatment. On average, peripheral blood samples yielded 35,000 to 45,000 unique clonotypes and 95,000 to 140,000 TCR templates (range roughly 22,000-257,772). The study performed paired single-cell RNA and TCR sequencing on site-matched tumors from BCC or SCC patients before and after anti-PD-1 therapy. To compare clonotypes in blood and tumor, bulk TCR sequencing was done on nine to eleven peripheral blood samples taken from roughly five patients. RECIST version 1.1 was the standard used to evaluate clinical response.

Points the paper makes about the study in general: About two fifths of TCR clonotypes from the tumor were detected in blood, and certain novel exhausted tumor clones were present in blood collected before treatment, which suggests recruitment from the periphery. Where the novel T cell clones came from was not identified, and possible sources could include lymphoid organs or rare unexpanded clones inside the tumor or in the tumor periphery.

CDR1 and CDR2, looked up from the germline V gene, are SGHDT and YYEEEE. Spanning cysteine to phenylalanine, the CDR3 consists of 12 amino acids. Kept here is only the CDR3 DNA, which spans 36 bases and is read in frame from base 1. Between the V and J ends, shortened by 3 bases and 2 bases respectively, the junction contains 6 bases. About this clone itself: Its antigen is not yet known. The sample holds no much larger clone one base away, and base qualities are not on file.

In light of the paper, this sample's time point label describes: before anti-PD-1 therapy. For bulk TCRbeta sequencing, genomic DNA was extracted from tumor biopsies or peripheral blood, and input amounts ranged from roughly 600 ng to 6,004 ng. Every patient was a poor candidate for surgical resection and had histologically proven advanced or metastatic basal or squamous cell carcinoma. Of the approximately 10 patients making up the basal cell carcinoma cohort, several underwent bulk tumor TCR sequencing. The immunoSEQ platform was used to carry out deep TCRbeta sequencing. The authors' pipeline ran thus. For further analysis, only productive rearrangements were exported from the immunoSEQ Analyzer. T cell phenotypes were assigned to bulk TCRbeta clonotypes by matching to single-cell RNA+TCR-seq clones sharing the same TCRbeta sequence. Clone enrichment in tumor was calculated as tumor frequency divided by PBMC frequency from bulk TCR sequencing. GLIPH was used to group TCRs into specificity groups, clusters of distinct TCRs likely recognizing common antigens via shared CDR3 motifs. TCRdb limited this immuneACCESS table to in-frame rearrangements with V and J called. A share of clones is missing; checked studies link under half to unresolved V genes, and the rest is unexplained. The DNA was the basis for D and trimming; V, J and clone size are from that table. A total of tens of thousands of clones appear in this sample, about four fifths of them only once. The ten largest clones represent roughly an eighth of the sample.

Sequenced here: PBMCs, sampled before anti-PD-1 treatment. The source is a human donor with basal cell carcinoma. Here the chain combines TRBV5-6 and TRBJ2-7; the D gene assignment is perhaps TRBD1 or TRBD2, with each matching 5 bases. The sequence in DNA is TGTGCCAGCAGCTGGGGGACCTACGAGCAGTACTTC. This is translated as CASSWGTYEQYF. The full variable domain, with segments outside the CDR3 supplied by the reference TRBV5-6 and TRBJ2-7 proteins, appears as DAGVTQSPTHLIKTRGQQVTLRCSPKSGHDTVSWYQQALGQGPQFIFQYYEEEERQRGNFPDRFSGHQFPNYSSELNVNALLLGDSALYLCASSWGTYEQYFGPGTRLTVT.